The 22 T cell receptor beta chains below come from one sample, sequenced in a study of blood T cell repertoires in COVID-19. Produced via immunoSEQ multiplex PCR; TCRdb's table is partial and in-frame only. Of some 50,000 clones listed, approximately 90% are singletons. Material: peripheral blood. Receptors originate from a man of 80 years or more with acute or convalescent COVID-19.

The chain employs TRBV19 and TRBJ2-5, with 8 bases matching TRBD1. V dropped 4 bases and J dropped 3; count of bases not matched to a gene: 1. The CDR3 consists of 13 residues. CDR1 LNHDA and CDR2 SQIVND come from the germline V gene (reference sequence). The CDR3 loop is CASSTTGEETQYF. The DNA for the CDR3 is TGTGCCAGTAGTACGACAGGGGAAGAGACCCAGTACTTC. Supplemented by reference TRBV19 and TRBJ2-5, the full variable domain reads DGGITQSPKYLFRKEGQNVTLSCEQNLNHDAMYWYRQDPGQGLRLIYYSQIVNDFQKGDIAEGYSVSREKKESFPLTVTSAQKNPTAFYLCASSTTGEETQYFGPGTRLLVL.

The V call is TRBV5-8, the J call TRBJ2-1; 10 nucleotides agree with TRBD2. Per germline, CDR1 SGHTS and CDR2 YDEGEE. V shed 4 bases and J 5 bases; nucleotides not matched to a gene: 6. The CDR3 has 15 residues. CDR3 in amino acids: CASSPGTSAHNEQFF. The CDR3 region has the DNA TGTGCCAGCAGCCCCGGGACTAGCGCCCACAATGAGCAGTTCTTC.

V gene TRBV3-1 (or the pseudogene TRBV3-2) combines with J gene TRBJ2-2, with TRBD1 identical over 8 bases. The J segment lost 6 bases and the V segment lost 4 bases, leaving 7 bases of the junction unmatched. CDR1 and CDR2 (germline): LGHDT, YNNKEL (reference sequence). The CDR3 totals 15 residues. This CDR3 reads CASSLGQEKAGELFF. The CDR3 DNA sequence: TGTGCCAGCAGCCTGGGACAGGAGAAGGCCGGGGAGCTGTTTTTT.

The chain is built from TRBV7-9 and TRBJ2-7, with D tentatively TRBD1 (6 bases). V was shortened by 5 bases and J by 7 bases, with 15 bases between the two germline ends. Germline V gene lookup returns CDR1 SEHNR and CDR2 FQNEAQ (reference sequence). This CDR3 comprises 13 residues. CDR3: CASSRTAQSEQYF. The CDR3 DNA reads TGTGCCAGCAGCCGGACAGCGCAATCGGAGCAGTACTTC.

The sample holds one count of this clone. The chain has TRBV5-5 and TRBJ1-4; TRBD1 matches 10 bases. Germline CDR1 and CDR2: SGHKS and YYEKEE (reference sequence). V gave up 3 bases and J gave up 6 bases; unmatched junction bases: 8. The CDR3 length is 16 residues. CDR3 bases: TGTGCCAGCAGCTCCAACCCGACAGGGGGCGATGAAAAACTGTTTTTT. It yields the protein CASSSNPTGGDEKLFF.

The genes are TRBV2 and TRBJ2-1, with TRBD2 identical over 10 bases. This CDR3 is 16 amino acids long. The V gene's germline CDR1 is SNHLY and CDR2 FYNNEI. J lost 4 bases, V lost 1 base, and 4 bases had no gene match. In DNA, the CDR3 is TGTGCCAGCAGTGAAGGCTCTAGCGGGGGTTACAATGAGCAGTTCTTC. Its translation: CASSEGSSGGYNEQFF.

V gene TRBV4-1 combines with J gene TRBJ1-1; unclear D gene. The CDR3 runs 16 residues. With 2 bases removed from V and 5 bases from J, the gap between germline ends came to 18 bases. CDR1 and CDR2 (germline): MGHRA, YSYEKL. CDR3 DNA: TGCGCCAGCAGCCAACAAATAGGGAGTAGTTTTACTGAAGCTTTCTTT. Translation: CASSQQIGSSFTEAFF.

This clone was detected once. The chain combines TRBV3-1 (or the pseudogene TRBV3-2) with TRBJ2-3, with 8 bases aligning to TRBD2. The CDR3 consists of 14 residues. Germline CDR1 is LGHDT and CDR2 is YNNKEL (reference sequence). V was pared by 6 bases and J by 2 bases, with 4 bases of the junction left unmatched. CDR3 loop: CASSIAGPTDTQYF. CDR3 coding DNA: TGTGCCAGCAGTATAGCGGGGCCCACAGATACGCAGTATTTT.

The rearrangement uses TRBV25-1 and TRBJ2-7; a possible D gene is TRBD2 (6 bases). V was clipped by 4 bases and J by 0 bases, with 10 bases between them. Germline CDR1 reads MGHDK; CDR2 reads SYGVNS. The CDR3 has 14 amino acids. DNA of the CDR3: TGTGCCAGCAGTGTACGGGGGTCCTCCTACGAGCAGTACTTC. It yields the protein CASSVRGSSYEQYF.

This chain connects TRBV30 to TRBJ1-2, with a weak D call TRBD1 (6 bases). This CDR3 contains 13 residues. V gave up 5 bases and J gave up 2 bases, with 12 bases separating them. Germline V gene data show CDR1 as GTSNPN and CDR2 as SVGIG (reference sequence). For the CDR3, the DNA is TGTGCCTGGGCGGCCAGGGGCAACTATGGCTACACCTTC. Encoded protein: CAWAARGNYGYTF. The whole variable domain, filled in from reference TRBV30 and TRBJ1-2, reads SQTIHQWPATLVQPVGSPLSLECTVEGTSNPNLYWYRQAAGRGLQLLFYSVGIGQISSEVPQNLSASRPQDRQFILSSKKLLLSDSGFYLCAWAARGNYGYTFGSGTRLTVV.

The gene calls are TRBV29-1 and TRBJ2-6; TRBD1 is a possible D gene (6 bases). The CDR3 totals 14 residues. V was cut by 6 bases and J by 0 bases, with 9 bases left in between. Germline CDR1 SQVTM, CDR2 ANQGSEA. The CDR3 DNA sequence: TGCAGCGTGGACAGTTCCTCTGGGGCCAACGTCCTGACTTTC. Protein: CSVDSSSGANVLTF.

This chain joins TRBV6-4 and TRBJ1-6; maybe TRBD1 (6 bases). Germline V CDR1 and CDR2: MRHNA, SNTAGT. The CDR3 length is 15 residues. Trimming took off 6 bases at V and 8 bases at J, with 17 bases between the two ends. In nucleotides, the CDR3 is TGTGCCAGCAGCCAGGGGAGGGGGAGGGATTCACCCCTCCACTTT. Translating gives CASSQGRGRDSPLHF.

The chain joins TRBV18 to TRBJ2-1; D might be TRBD2 (6 bases). Germline assignment: CDR1 KGHSH and CDR2 LQKENI. This CDR3 contains 17 residues. V was trimmed by 5 bases and J by 0 bases, leaving 17 bases between them. The CDR3 DNA is TGTGCCAGCTCAACGATTGCGGGACGTCACTCCTACAATGAGCAGTTCTTC. Its protein product is CASSTIAGRHSYNEQFF. The full variable domain, rest sourced from reference TRBV18 and TRBJ2-1, is NAGVMQNPRHLVRRRGQEARLRCSPMKGHSHVYWYRQLPEEGLKFMVYLQKENIIDESGMPKERFSAEFPKEGPSILRIQQVVRGDSAAYFCASSTIAGRHSYNEQFFGPGTRLTVL.

This chain joins TRBV7-6 and TRBJ2-1; 10 nucleotides align to TRBD1. With 5 bases clipped from V and 0 bases from J, the junction kept 4 bases outside the gene matches. CDR3 size: 16 residues. Per germline, CDR1 SGHVS and CDR2 FNYEAQ. The CDR3 DNA reads as TGTGCCAGCAGCATCAGGACAGGGGGCTCCTACAATGAGCAGTTCTTC. The encoded protein is CASSIRTGGSYNEQFF.

The gene calls are TRBV12-3 or TRBV12-4 and TRBJ2-7, with 9 bases lining up with TRBD1. V trimming: 6 bases; J trimming: 6 bases; junction bases outside the gene matches: 3. The CDR3 length is 12 residues. The CDR3 DNA is TGTGCCAGCAGCCGGACAGGGGTCGAGCAGTACTTC. It specifies CASSRTGVEQYF.

This clone is termed medium-sized. The CDR3 DNA sequence: TGTGCCAGCAGCAAGACAGGGACGAACAATCAGCCCCAGCATTTT. It codes for CASSKTGTNNQPQHF. The chain uses TRBV5-5 and TRBJ1-5; 7 positions agree with TRBD1. J gave up 3 bases and V 4 bases, and 7 bases lay outside the gene matches. Germline V lookup: CDR1 SGHKS, CDR2 YYEKEE (reference sequence). The CDR3 is made up of 15 amino acids.

The V gene is TRBV7-6, the J gene TRBJ1-1; D ambiguous. CDR3 length equals 15 residues. Per germline, CDR1 SGHVS and CDR2 FNYEAQ. V lost 1 base and J 4 bases, leaving 13 bases between the germline ends. CDR3 DNA sequence: TGTGCCAGCAGCTTAGATGCGAGGATGGGCACTGAAGCTTTCTTT. Its translation: CASSLDARMGTEAFF.

In DNA form, the CDR3 reads TGTGCCAGCAGCAAAGGGGGGGTGCGGGGCACTGAAGCTTTCTTT. Translated, it gives CASSKGGVRGTEAFF. This chain connects TRBV21-1 to TRBJ1-1. TRBV21-1 is reported as a pseudogene. The CDR3 extends over 15 amino acids.

This chain links TRBV7-2 with TRBJ2-1; D is perhaps TRBD2 (6 bases). The CDR3 runs 15 residues. V dropped 4 bases and J dropped 12 bases, with 22 bases sitting between them. Germline V gene sequence: CDR1 SGHTA, CDR2 FQGNSA. The CDR3 spells CASSSSQGTTGRQFF. CDR3 DNA sequence: TGTGCCAGCAGCTCTAGCCAGGGAACTACCGGGAGGCAGTTCTTC.

This clone has more than one count but fewer than ten. The chain has TRBV12-3 or TRBV12-4 and TRBJ1-1; D is ambiguous. This CDR3 is 13 amino acids long. V gave up 2 bases and J gave up 4 bases, with 8 bases separating them. In DNA form, the CDR3 reads TGTGCCAGCAGTTTAACCCAGGCCACTGAAGCTTTCTTT. Residues: CASSLTQATEAFF.

This rearrangement joins TRBV7-2 to TRBJ1-2; D possibly corresponds to TRBD1 (5 bases). This CDR3 is 15 amino acids long. V dropped 5 bases and J dropped 4 bases, with 17 bases sitting between them. Germline-derived CDR1 and CDR2 are SGHTA and FQGNSA. CDR3 bases: TGTGCCAGCAGCCCCCAAAGGGGTTCAAGCTATGGCTACACCTTC. This codes for CASSPQRGSSYGYTF.

The chain uses TRBV27 and TRBJ1-1, with D uncertain. Germline V gives CDR1 MNHEY, CDR2 SMNVEV (reference sequence). CDR3 length: 10 residues. V was shortened by 8 bases and J by 7 bases, with 8 bases between the two germline ends. Here the CDR3 DNA reads TGTGCCAGCTTTCGGGGTGAAGCTTTCTTT. Translated, it gives CASFRGEAFF.